This entry describes one T cell receptor (beta chain). This entry comes from a study of PD-L1 blockade in urothelial cancer. The investigators introduced synthetic TCR analog templates into each PCR as spikes. Profiling relied on immunoSEQ multiplex PCR, and the TCRdb table lists in-frame clones only, not all of them. The top ten clones hold 2.4% of a sample with about 130,000 clones, more than 70% of them seen once. Time point: peripheral blood 6 weeks after treatment start. The receptor comes from a man between 45 and 60 years old with urothelial cancer. Sequencing used PBMCs, obtained around atezolizumab (anti-PD-L1) treatment.

The CDR3 region is CASTRAAGVTDTQYF. CDR3 nucleotide sequence: TGTGCCAGCACCCGCGCCGCGGGAGTAACAGATACGCAGTATTTT. The V call is TRBV28, the J call TRBJ2-3; 7 bases are shared with TRBD2. CDR1 is MDHEN and CDR2 is SYDVKM in the germline V gene. The CDR3 loop spans 15 amino acids. Unmatched junction bases numbered 10, after V lost 7 bases and J lost 3 bases.